The rows below give T cell receptor beta chains drawn from one sample of a study of CD8+ T cells in alopecia areata. Sequencing used immunoSEQ multiplex PCR; TCRdb keeps in-frame clones, though not all of them. The data contain about 110,000 clones, under 65% of them singletons. The sequencing input was NKG2D-low CD8+ T cells sorted from blood. These TCRs come from a human donor with alopecia areata. CDR3s include the opening cysteine and the closing phenylalanine or tryptophan. The order of the fields is D gene, J gene, V gene, clone size, CDR3 protein, CDR3 DNA. D genes are given only for firm matches. Clone size appears in some rows only: once, few, many, or a class for an expanded clone.

TRBD2	TRBJ2-2	TRBV28	once	CASSLPMTSGNTGELFF	TGTGCCAGCAGTTTACCGATGACTAGCGGGAACACCGGGGAGCTGTTTTTT
NA	TRBJ2-7	TRBV4-1	NA	CASSQETVSYEQYF	TGCGCCAGCAGCCAAGAGACAGTTTCCTACGAGCAGTACTTC
TRBD1	TRBJ2-4	TRBV5-1	NA	CASSWDRSSLGIQYF	TGCGCCAGCAGCTGGGACAGATCTAGCCTGGGCATTCAGTACTTC
NA	TRBJ1-5	TRBV27	NA	CASSFLGANQPQHF	TGTGCCAGCAGTTTCCTTGGGGCCAATCAGCCCCAGCATTTT
TRBD1	TRBJ2-7	TRBV5-4	NA	CASSLYGQGSEQYF	TGTGCCAGCAGCTTGTATGGACAGGGATCCGAGCAGTACTTC
NA	TRBJ1-1	TRBV25-1	NA	CASSSGPGAFF	TGTGCCAGCAGTTCGGGGCCGGGGGCTTTCTTT
TRBD2	TRBJ2-7	TRBV28	NA	CASSRDRLAGGYEQYF	TGTGCCAGCAGCAGAGACCGACTAGCGGGAGGGTACGAGCAGTACTTC
NA	TRBJ2-1	TRBV11-3	few	CASSLGNSGEQFF	TGTGCCAGCAGCTTAGGGAACAGCGGTGAGCAGTTCTTC
TRBD1	TRBJ2-7	TRBV27	NA	CASSLLRGQLYEQYF	TGTGCCAGCAGTTTATTACGGGGACAGCTTTACGAGCAGTACTTC
NA	TRBJ2-1	TRBV13	few	CASSRALRENEQFF	TGTGCCAGCAGCAGAGCCCTCCGAGAGAATGAGCAGTTCTTC
NA	TRBJ1-1	TRBV28	NA	CASSFLKGNTEAFF	TGTGCCAGCAGTTTCCTAAAAGGGAACACTGAAGCTTTCTTT
TRBD1	TRBJ2-7	TRBV7-9	NA	CASRGQGGYEQYF	TGTGCCAGCAGAGGACAGGGGGGATACGAGCAGTACTTC
NA	TRBJ2-5	TRBV15	NA	CATSKSWQKETQYF	TGTGCCACCAGTAAATCCTGGCAGAAAGAGACCCAGTACTTC
NA	TRBJ2-7	TRBV6-5	NA	CASSYTKGDPTEF	TGTGCCAGCAGTTACACAAAGGGGGACCCAACCGAATTC
NA	TRBJ1-1	TRBV5-6	NA	CASSFSPGENTEAFF	TGTGCCAGCAGCTTTTCCCCGGGGGAGAACACTGAAGCTTTCTTT
NA	TRBJ2-5	TRBV2	NA	CASSEGDRETQYF	TGTGCCAGCAGTGAAGGAGACAGAGAGACCCAGTACTTC
NA	TRBJ1-1	TRBV27	NA	CASSTNMNTEAFF	TGTGCCAGCAGTACAAATATGAACACTGAAGCTTTCTTT
TRBD1	TRBJ2-5	TRBV27	NA	CASSFRNDRGETQYF	TGTGCCAGCAGTTTCCGGAATGACAGGGGGGAGACCCAGTACTTC
TRBD1	TRBJ2-7	TRBV7-9	few	CASSPSSGGALSYEQYF	TGTGCCAGCAGCCCCTCCTCAGGGGGCGCGTTAAGCTACGAGCAGTACTTC
TRBD1	TRBJ1-2	TRBV2	NA	CASSRWTGEDYGYTF	TGTGCCAGCAGTAGATGGACAGGGGAGGACTATGGCTACACCTTC
NA	TRBJ2-7	TRBV7-8	NA	CASSEEGGSYEQYF	TGTGCCAGCAGCGAAGAGGGGGGATCCTACGAGCAGTACTTC
NA	TRBJ1-1	TRBV9	NA	CASIPEWGNLQWNTEAFF	TGTGCCAGCATACCGGAGTGGGGGAATCTGCAATGGAACACTGAAGCTTTCTTT
TRBD1	TRBJ2-7	TRBV5-1	few	CASRPGQGAISYEQYF	TGCGCCAGCAGGCCGGGACAGGGGGCGATTTCGTACGAGCAGTACTTC
NA	TRBJ2-1	TRBV29-1	NA	CSVVTVRLNEQFF	TGCAGCGTTGTTACAGTTAGGTTGAATGAGCAGTTCTTC
TRBD1	TRBJ1-2	TRBV7-2	NA	CASSPGGFILEGYTF	TGTGCCAGCAGCCCAGGGGGGTTCATCCTTGAGGGCTACACCTTC
NA	TRBJ2-7	TRBV16	NA	CASSQYVKNEQYF	TGTGCCAGCAGCCAATACGTCAAAAACGAGCAGTACTTC
NA	TRBJ2-1	TRBV28	few	CASSPWSNEQFF	TGTGCCAGCAGCCCATGGTCCAATGAGCAGTTCTTC